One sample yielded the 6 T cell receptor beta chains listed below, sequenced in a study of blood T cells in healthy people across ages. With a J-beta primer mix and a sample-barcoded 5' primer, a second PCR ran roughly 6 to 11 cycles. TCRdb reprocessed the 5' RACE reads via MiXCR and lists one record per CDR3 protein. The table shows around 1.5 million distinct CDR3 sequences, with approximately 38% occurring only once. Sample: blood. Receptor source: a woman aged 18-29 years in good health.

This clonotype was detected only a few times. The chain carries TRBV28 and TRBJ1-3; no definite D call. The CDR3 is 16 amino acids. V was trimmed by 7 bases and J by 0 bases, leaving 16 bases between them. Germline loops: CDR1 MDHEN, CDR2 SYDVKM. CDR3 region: CASTAGGDPSGNTIYF. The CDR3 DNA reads TGTGCCAGCACCGCAGGCGGGGATCCCTCTGGAAACACCATATATTTT. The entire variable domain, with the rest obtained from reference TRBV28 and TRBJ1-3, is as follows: DVKVTQSSRYLVKRTGEKVFLECVQDMDHENMFWYRQDPGLGLRLIYFSYDVKMKEKGDIPEGYSVSREKKERFSLILESASTNQTSMYLCASTAGGDPSGNTIYFGEGSWLTVV.

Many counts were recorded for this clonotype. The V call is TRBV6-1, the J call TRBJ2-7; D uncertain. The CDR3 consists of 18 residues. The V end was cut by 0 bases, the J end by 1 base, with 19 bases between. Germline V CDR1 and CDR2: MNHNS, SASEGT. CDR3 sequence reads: CASSEALVTSDGSYEQYF. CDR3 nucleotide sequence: TGTGCCAGCAGTGAAGCCCTGGTCACCAGCGACGGATCCTACGAGCAGTACTTC.

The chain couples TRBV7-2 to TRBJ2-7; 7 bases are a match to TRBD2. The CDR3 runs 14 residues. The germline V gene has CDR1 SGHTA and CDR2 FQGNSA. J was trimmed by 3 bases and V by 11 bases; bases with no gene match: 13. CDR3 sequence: CARKSSGKDYEQYF. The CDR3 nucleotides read TGTGCCCGCAAGTCTAGCGGAAAAGACTACGAGCAGTACTTC. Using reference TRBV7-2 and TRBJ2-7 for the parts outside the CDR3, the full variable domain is GAGVSQSPSNKVTEKGKDVELRCDPISGHTALYWYRQSLGQGLEFLIYFQGNSAPDKSGLPSDRFSAERTGGSVSTLTIQRTQQEDSAVYLCARKSSGKDYEQYFGPGTRLTVT.

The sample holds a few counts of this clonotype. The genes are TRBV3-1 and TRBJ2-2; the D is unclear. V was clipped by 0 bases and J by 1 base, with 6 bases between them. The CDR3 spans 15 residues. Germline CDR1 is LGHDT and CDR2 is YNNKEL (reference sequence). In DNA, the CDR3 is TGTGCCAGCAGCCAAGAACGTCGGAACACCGGGGAGCTGTTTTTT. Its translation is CASSQERRNTGELFF.

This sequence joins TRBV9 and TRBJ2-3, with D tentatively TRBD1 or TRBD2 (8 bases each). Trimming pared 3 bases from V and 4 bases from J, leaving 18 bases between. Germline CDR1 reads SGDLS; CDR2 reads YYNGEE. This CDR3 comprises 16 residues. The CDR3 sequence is CASSATSGQGPDTQYF. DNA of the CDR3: TGTGCCAGCAGCGCTACTAGCGGACAGGGACCAGATACGCAGTATTTT. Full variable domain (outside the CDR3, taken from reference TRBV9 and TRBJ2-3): DSGVTQTPKHLITATGQRVTLRCSPRSGDLSVYWYQQSLDQGLQFLIQYYNGEERAKGNILERFSAQQFPDLHSELNLSSLELGDSALYFCASSATSGQGPDTQYFGPGTRLTVL.

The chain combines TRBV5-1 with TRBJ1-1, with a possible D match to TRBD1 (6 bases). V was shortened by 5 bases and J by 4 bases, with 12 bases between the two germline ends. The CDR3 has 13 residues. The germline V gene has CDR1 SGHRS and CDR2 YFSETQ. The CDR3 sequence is CASRWTEGTEAFF. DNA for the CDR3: TGCGCCAGCAGGTGGACAGAGGGCACTGAAGCTTTCTTT.